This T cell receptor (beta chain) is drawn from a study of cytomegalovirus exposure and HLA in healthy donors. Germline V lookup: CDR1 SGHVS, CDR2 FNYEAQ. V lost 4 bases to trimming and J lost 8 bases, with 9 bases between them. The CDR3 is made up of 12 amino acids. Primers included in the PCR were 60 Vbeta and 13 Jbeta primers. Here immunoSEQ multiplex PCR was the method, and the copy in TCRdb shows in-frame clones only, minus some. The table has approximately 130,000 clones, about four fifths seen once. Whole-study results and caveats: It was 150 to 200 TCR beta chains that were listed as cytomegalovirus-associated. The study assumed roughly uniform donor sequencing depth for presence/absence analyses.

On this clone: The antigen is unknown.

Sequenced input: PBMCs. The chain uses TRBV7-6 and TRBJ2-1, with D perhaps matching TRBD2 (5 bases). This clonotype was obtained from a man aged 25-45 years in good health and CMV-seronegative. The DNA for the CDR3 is TGTGCCAGCAGCTCGGCGGGCCATGAGCAGTTCTTC. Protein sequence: CASSSAGHEQFF.